This T cell receptor beta chain was identified in a study of T cell responses to AZD1222 COVID-19 vaccine. The study's findings and limits: As reported, nearly half of all spike-specific TCRs target variant regions that are unmutated. Scientists sampled the repertoires only once the peak T cell response had passed. Just six AZD1222 recipients were seropositive at baseline.

Between the trimmed V and J ends, which lost 0 bases and 9 bases, there was a span of 15 bases. CDR1 is LGHDT and CDR2 is YNNKEL in the germline V gene (reference sequence). This CDR3 has 14 residues. This table comes from immunoSEQ multiplex PCR, and its TCRdb copy is limited to in-frame clones, with some not included. Of roughly 200,000 clones in the sample, 93% were seen once. Details on this clone: The target antigen is unknown.

The sequencing here drew on peripheral blood, taken on day 0 of MenACWY control vaccination. The clonotype originates from an adult in good health. The chain recombines TRBV3-1 (or the pseudogene TRBV3-2) with TRBJ2-7; D perhaps matches TRBD1 (5 bases). This chain's CDR3 is CASSQDVGAVGQYF. CDR3 nucleotides: TGTGCCAGCAGCCAAGATGTAGGGGCGGTCGGGCAGTACTTC.